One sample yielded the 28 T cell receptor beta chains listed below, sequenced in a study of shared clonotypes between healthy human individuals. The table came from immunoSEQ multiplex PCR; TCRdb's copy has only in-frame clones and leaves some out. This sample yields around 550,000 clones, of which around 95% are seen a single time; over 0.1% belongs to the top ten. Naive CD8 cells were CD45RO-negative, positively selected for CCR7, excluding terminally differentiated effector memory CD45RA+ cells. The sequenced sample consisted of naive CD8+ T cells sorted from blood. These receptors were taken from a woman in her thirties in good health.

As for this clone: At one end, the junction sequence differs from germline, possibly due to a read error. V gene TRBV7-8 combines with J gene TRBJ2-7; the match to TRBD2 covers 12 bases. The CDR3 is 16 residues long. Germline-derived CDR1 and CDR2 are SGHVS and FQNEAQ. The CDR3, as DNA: TGTGCCAGCAACTTACGGACTAGCGGGACCTACGTCGAGCAGTACTTC. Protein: CASNLRTSGTYVEQYF.

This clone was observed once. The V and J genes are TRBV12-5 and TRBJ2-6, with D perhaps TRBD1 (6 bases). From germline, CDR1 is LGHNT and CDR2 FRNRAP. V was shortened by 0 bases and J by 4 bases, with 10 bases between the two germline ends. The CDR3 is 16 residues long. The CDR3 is CASGLVTGSGANVLTF. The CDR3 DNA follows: TGTGCTAGTGGTTTGGTAACAGGGTCCGGGGCCAACGTCCTGACTTTC.

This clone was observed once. For the CDR3, the DNA is TGTGCCAGCAGCTTGGTTGGGACAGGGCATGATACGCAGTATTTT. This translates into CASSLVGTGHDTQYF. V is TRBV5-4 and J is TRBJ2-3, with 9 nucleotides matching TRBD1. V was clipped by 0 bases and J by 6 bases; unmatched bases: 5. The CDR3 is 15 residues long. Germline loops: CDR1 SGHNT, CDR2 YYREEE (reference sequence).

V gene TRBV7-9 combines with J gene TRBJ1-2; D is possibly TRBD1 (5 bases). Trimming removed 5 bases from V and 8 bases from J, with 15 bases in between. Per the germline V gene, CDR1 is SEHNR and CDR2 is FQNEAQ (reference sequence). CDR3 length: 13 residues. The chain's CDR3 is CASSSQGSGGYTF. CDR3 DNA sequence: TGTGCCAGCAGCAGTCAGGGTTCGGGAGGCTACACCTTC.

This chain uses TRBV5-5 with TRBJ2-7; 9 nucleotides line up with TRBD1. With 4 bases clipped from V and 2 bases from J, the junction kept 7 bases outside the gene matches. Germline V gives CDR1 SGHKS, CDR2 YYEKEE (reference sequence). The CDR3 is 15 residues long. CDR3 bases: TGTGCCAGCAGCCCCCGGGACAGGGCCGCCTACGAGCAGTACTTC. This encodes CASSPRDRAAYEQYF.

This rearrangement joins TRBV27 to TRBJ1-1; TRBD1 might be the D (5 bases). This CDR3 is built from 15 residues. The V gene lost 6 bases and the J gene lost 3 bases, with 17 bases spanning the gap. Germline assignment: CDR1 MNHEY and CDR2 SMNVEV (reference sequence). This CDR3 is CASRTFWGRDTEAFF. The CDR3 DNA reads TGTGCCAGCAGAACTTTCTGGGGGAGAGACACTGAAGCTTTCTTT.

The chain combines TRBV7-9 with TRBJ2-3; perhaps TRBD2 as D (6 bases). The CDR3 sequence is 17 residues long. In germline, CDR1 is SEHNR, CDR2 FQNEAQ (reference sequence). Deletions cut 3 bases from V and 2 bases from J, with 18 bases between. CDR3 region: CASSLPRLGSSTDTQYF. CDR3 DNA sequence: TGTGCCAGCAGCTTGCCCAGACTAGGGAGTTCCACAGATACGCAGTATTTT.

CDR3 residues: CASTPRGPGDEQFF. In DNA, the CDR3 is TGTGCCAGCACCCCTCGGGGGCCGGGCGATGAGCAGTTCTTC. J is TRBJ2-1 and V is TRBV27; D may be TRBD1 or TRBD2 (6 bases each). The V end lost 7 bases, the J end lost 8 bases, and 18 bases lay between the germline ends. The V gene's germline CDR1 is MNHEY and CDR2 SMNVEV (reference sequence). The CDR3 covers 14 residues.

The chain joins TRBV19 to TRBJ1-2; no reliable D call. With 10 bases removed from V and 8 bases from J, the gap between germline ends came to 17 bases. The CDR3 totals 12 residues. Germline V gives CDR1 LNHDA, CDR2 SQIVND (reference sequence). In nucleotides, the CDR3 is TGTGCCACCCAGAGAGAGGTTGAGGGCTACACCTTC. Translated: CATQREVEGYTF. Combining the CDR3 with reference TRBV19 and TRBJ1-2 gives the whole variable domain DGGITQSPKYLFRKEGQNVTLSCEQNLNHDAMYWYRQDPGQGLRLIYYSQIVNDFQKGDIAEGYSVSREKKESFPLTVTSAQKNPTAFYLCATQREVEGYTFGSGTRLTVV.

CDR3 amino acids: CASSDTFPKSSDEQYF. The CDR3 DNA follows: TGTGCCAGCAGCGACACATTTCCTAAGTCTTCTGACGAGCAGTACTTC. This chain connects TRBV27 to TRBJ2-7; D gene uncertain. V lost 6 bases and J lost 5, with 23 bases in between. Germline CDR1 is MNHEY and CDR2 is SMNVEV (reference sequence). The CDR3 length is 16 residues.

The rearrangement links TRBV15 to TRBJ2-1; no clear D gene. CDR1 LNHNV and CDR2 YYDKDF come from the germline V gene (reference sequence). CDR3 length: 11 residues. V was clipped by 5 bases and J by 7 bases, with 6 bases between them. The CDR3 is CATSFGNEQFF. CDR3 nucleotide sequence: TGTGCCACCAGCTTCGGGAATGAGCAGTTCTTC.

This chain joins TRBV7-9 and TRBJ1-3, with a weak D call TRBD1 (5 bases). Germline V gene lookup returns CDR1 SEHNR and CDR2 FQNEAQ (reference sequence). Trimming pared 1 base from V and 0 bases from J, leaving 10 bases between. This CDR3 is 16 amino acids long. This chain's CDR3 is CASSLGPGRSGNTIYF. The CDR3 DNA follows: TGTGCCAGCAGCTTAGGACCGGGGCGCTCTGGAAACACCATATATTTT.

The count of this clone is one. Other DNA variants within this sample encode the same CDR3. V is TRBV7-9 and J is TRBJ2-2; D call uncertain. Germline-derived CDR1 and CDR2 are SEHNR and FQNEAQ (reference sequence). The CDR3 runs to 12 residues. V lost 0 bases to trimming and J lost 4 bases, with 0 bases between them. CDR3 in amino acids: CASSLATGELFF. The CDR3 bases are TGTGCCAGCAGCTTAGCCACCGGGGAGCTGTTTTTT. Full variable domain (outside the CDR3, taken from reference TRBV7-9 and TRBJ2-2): DTGVSQNPRHKITKRGQNVTFRCDPISEHNRLYWYRQTLGQGPEFLTYFQNEAQLEKSRLLSDRFSAERPKGSFSTLEIQRTEQGDSAMYLCASSLATGELFFGEGSRLTVL.

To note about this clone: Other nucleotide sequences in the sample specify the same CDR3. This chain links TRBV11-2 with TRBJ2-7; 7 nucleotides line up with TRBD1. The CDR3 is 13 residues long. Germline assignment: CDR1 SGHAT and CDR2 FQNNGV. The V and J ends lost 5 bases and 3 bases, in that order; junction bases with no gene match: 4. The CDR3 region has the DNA TGTGCCAGCAGCCCCGGGACAGACTACGAGCAGTACTTC. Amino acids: CASSPGTDYEQYF.

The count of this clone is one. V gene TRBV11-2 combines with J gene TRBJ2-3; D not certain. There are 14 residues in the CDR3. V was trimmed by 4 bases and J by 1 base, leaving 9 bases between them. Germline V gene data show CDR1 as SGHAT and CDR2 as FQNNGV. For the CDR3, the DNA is TGTGCCAGCAGCTCCCTCTTGGGCACAGATACGCAGTATTTT. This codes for CASSSLLGTDTQYF.

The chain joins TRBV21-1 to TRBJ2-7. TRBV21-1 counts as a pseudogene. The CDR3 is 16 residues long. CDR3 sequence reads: CASSEVRGRSSYEQYF. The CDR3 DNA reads TGTGCCAGCAGCGAAGTCCGGGGACGGAGCTCCTACGAGCAGTACTTC.

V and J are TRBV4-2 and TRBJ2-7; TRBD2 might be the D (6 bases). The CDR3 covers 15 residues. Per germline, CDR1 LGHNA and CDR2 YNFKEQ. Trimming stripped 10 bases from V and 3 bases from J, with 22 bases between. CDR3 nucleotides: TGTGCCATCACCTGGGACTGGATACGCTACTACGAGCAGTACTTC. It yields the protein CAITWDWIRYYEQYF.

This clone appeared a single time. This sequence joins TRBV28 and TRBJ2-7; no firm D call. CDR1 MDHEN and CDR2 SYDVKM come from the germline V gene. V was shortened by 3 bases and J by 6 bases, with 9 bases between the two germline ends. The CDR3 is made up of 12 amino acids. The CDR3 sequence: CASSFRWPEQYF. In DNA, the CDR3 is TGTGCCAGCAGTTTTCGCTGGCCCGAGCAGTACTTC.

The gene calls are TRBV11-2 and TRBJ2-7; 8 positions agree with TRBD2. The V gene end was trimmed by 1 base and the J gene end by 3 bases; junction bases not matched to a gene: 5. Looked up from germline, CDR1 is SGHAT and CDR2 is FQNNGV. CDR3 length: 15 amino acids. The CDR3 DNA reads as TGTGCCAGCAGCTTAGGGGATAGCGGGATCTACGAGCAGTACTTC. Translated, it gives CASSLGDSGIYEQYF.

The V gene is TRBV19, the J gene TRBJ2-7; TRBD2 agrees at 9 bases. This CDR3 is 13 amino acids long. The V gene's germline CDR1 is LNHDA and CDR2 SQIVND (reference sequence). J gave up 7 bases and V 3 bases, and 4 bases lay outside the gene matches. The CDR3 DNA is TGTGCCAGTAGTATGGCGGGGGGGCGTGAGCAGTACTTC. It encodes CASSMAGGREQYF.

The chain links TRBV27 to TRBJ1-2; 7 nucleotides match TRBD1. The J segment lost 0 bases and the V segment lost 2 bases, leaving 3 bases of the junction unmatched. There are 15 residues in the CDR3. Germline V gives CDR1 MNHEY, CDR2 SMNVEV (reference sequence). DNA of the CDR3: TGTGCCAGCAGTTTAATCGGGACAGCTAACTATGGCTACACCTTC. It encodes CASSLIGTANYGYTF.

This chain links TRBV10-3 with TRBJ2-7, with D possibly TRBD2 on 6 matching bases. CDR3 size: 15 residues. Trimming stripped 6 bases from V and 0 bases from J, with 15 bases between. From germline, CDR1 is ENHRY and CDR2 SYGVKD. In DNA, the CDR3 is TGTGCCATCAGCGGAGGGGTCACAAGCTCCTACGAGCAGTACTTC. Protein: CAISGGVTSSYEQYF.

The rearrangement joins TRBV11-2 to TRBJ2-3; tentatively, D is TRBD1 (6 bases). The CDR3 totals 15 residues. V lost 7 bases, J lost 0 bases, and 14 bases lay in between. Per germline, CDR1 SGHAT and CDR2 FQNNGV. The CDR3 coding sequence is TGTGCCAGCAACTCCCAGGGGCTCAGCACAGATACGCAGTATTTT. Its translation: CASNSQGLSTDTQYF.

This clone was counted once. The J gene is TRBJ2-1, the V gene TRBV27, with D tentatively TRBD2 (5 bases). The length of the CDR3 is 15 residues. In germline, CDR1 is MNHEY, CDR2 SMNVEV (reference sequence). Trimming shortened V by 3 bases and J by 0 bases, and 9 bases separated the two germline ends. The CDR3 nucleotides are TGTGCCAGCAGTTTGGTGGGGAGCTCCTACAATGAGCAGTTCTTC. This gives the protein CASSLVGSSYNEQFF.

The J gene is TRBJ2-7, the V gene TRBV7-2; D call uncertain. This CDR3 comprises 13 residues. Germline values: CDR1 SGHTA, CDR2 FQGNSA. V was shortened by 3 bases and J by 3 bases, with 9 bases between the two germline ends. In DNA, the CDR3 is TGTGCCAGCAGCTTTCCCCATCGCTACGAGCAGTACTTC. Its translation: CASSFPHRYEQYF. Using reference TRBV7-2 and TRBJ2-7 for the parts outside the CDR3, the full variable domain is GAGVSQSPSNKVTEKGKDVELRCDPISGHTALYWYRQSLGQGLEFLIYFQGNSAPDKSGLPSDRFSAERTGGSVSTLTIQRTQQEDSAVYLCASSFPHRYEQYFGPGTRLTVT.

CDR3 sequence reads: CAISAIQGPYSNQPQHF. CDR3 nucleotide sequence: TGTGCCATCAGTGCTATACAGGGCCCTTATAGCAATCAGCCCCAGCATTTT. This chain links TRBV10-3 with TRBJ1-5, with D possibly matching TRBD1 (6 bases). This CDR3 spans 17 amino acids. Trimming stripped 4 bases from V and 0 bases from J, with 16 bases between. Germline V CDR1 and CDR2: ENHRY, SYGVKD.

CDR3 sequence: CASSHTGGTEPQHF. The CDR3 DNA follows: TGTGCCAGCAGTCATACAGGGGGCACGGAGCCCCAGCATTTT. The chain joins TRBV6-5 to TRBJ1-5; 9 nucleotides line up with TRBD1. Germline V gene lookup returns CDR1 MNHEY and CDR2 SVGAGI. Trimming removed 5 bases from V and 8 bases from J; junction bases left unmatched: 7. This CDR3 is 14 amino acids long.

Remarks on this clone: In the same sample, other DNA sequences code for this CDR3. The CDR3 nucleotides are TGTGCCAGCAGCCCCGGGGGCTACGAGCAGTACTTC. This encodes CASSPGGYEQYF. This sequence joins TRBV5-4 and TRBJ2-7, with D tentatively TRBD2 (6 bases). The CDR3 consists of 12 residues. The germline V gene has CDR1 SGHNT and CDR2 YYREEE (reference sequence). Trimming took 4 bases from V and 3 from J, leaving 8 bases between them. Full variable domain (remainder filled in from reference TRBV5-4 and TRBJ2-7): ETGVTQSPTHLIKTRGQQVTLRCSSQSGHNTVSWYQQALGQGPQFIFQYYREEENGRGNFPPRFSGLQFPNYSSELNVNALELDDSALYLCASSPGGYEQYFGPGTRLTVT.